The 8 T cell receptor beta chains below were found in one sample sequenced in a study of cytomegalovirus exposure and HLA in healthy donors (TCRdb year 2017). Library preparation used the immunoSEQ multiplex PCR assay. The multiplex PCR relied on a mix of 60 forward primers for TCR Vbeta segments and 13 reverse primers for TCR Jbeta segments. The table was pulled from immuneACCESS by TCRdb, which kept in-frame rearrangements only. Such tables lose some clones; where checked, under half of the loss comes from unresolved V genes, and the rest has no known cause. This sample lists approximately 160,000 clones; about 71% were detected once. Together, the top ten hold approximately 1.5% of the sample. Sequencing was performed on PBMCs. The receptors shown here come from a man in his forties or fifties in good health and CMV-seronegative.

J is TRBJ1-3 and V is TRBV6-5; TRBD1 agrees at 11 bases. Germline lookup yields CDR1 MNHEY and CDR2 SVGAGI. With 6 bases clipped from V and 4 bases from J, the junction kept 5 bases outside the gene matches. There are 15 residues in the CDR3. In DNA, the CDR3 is TGTGCCAGCAGCCGGACAGGGGGCGACGGAAACACCATATATTTT. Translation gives CASSRTGGDGNTIYF.

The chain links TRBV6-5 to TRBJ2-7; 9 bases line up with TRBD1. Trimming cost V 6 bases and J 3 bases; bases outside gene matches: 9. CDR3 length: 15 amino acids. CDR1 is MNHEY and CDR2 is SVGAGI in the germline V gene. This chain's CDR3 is CASRKTGGARYEQYF. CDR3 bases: TGTGCCAGCAGGAAAACAGGGGGCGCCCGCTACGAGCAGTACTTC.

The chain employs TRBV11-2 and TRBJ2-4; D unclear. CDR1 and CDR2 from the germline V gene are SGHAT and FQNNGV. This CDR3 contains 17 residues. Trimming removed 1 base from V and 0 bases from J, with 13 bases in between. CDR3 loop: CASSLVHPGLAKNIQYF. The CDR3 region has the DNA TGTGCCAGCAGCTTAGTCCACCCAGGTCTAGCCAAAAACATTCAGTACTTC.

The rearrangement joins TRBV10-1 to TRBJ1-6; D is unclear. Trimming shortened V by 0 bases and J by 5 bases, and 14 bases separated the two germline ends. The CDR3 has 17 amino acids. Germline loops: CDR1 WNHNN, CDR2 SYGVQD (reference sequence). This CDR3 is CASSESGLAANNSPLHF. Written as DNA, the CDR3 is TGCGCCAGCAGTGAGTCAGGACTCGCTGCAAATAATTCACCCCTCCACTTT.

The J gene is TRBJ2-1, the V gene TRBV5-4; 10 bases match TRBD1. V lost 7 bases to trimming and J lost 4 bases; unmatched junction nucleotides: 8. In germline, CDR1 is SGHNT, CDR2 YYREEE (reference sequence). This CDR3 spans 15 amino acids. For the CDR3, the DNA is TGTGCCAGCTCACTCCCGGGACAGGGGTACAATGAGCAGTTCTTC. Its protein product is CASSLPGQGYNEQFF.

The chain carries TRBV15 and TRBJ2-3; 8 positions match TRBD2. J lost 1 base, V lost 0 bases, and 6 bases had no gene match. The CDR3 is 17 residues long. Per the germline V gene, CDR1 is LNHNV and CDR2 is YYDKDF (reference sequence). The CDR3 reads CATSREGRRGGTDTQYF. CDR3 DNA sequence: TGTGCCACCAGCAGAGAGGGTCGGCGGGGGGGCACAGATACGCAGTATTTT.

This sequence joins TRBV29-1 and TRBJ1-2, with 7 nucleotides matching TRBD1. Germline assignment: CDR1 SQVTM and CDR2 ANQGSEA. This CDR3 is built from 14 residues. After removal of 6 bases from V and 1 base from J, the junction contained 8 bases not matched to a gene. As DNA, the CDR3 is TGCAGCGTGGAAACAGGGGACTTTAACTATGGCTACACCTTC. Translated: CSVETGDFNYGYTF.

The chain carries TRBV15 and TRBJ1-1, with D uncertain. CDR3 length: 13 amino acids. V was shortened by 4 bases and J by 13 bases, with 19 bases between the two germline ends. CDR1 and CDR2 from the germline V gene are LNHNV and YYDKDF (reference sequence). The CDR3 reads CATSIRTEDEGFF. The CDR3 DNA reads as TGTGCCACCAGCATAAGGACGGAGGACGAGGGTTTCTTT.